The 16 T cell receptor beta chains listed next were all sequenced from one sample in a study of OX40 agonist ivuxolimab in advanced cancers. Data came from immunoSEQ multiplex PCR; TCRdb stores just in-frame clones and leaves some out. The sample records roughly 28,000 clones, around 85% being singletons. Sequences were derived from CD4+ or CD8+ T cells sorted from blood, sampled in a trial of the OX40 agonist ivuxolimab. The receptors derive from an adult with an advanced solid tumor such as melanoma, head and neck, liver or kidney cancer.

This rearrangement joins TRBV7-8 to TRBJ1-5; 7 nucleotides line up with TRBD1. This CDR3 has 15 residues. Per germline, CDR1 SGHVS and CDR2 FQNEAQ. With V trimmed by 5 bases and J by 0 bases, 4 bases remained unmatched. CDR3 nucleotides: TGTGCCAGCAGCCTCAGGGGGAATAGCAATCAGCCCCAGCATTTT. Translating it yields CASSLRGNSNQPQHF.

This clone is medium-sized. This chain joins TRBV19 and TRBJ1-5; 10 bases agree with TRBD1. Trimming cost V 3 bases and J 6 bases; bases outside gene matches: 8. There are 16 residues in the CDR3. The V gene's germline CDR1 is LNHDA and CDR2 SQIVND (reference sequence). The CDR3 coding sequence is TGTGCCAGTAGTATGGGGGACAGGGGAATCGTTCAGCCCCAGCATTTT. Translated: CASSMGDRGIVQPQHF.

The chain uses TRBV6-4 and TRBJ1-1, with D uncertain. CDR1 and CDR2 (germline): MRHNA, SNTAGT. The CDR3 sequence is 13 residues long. Trimming removed 2 bases from V and 4 bases from J, with 8 bases in between. CDR3 nucleotide sequence: TGTGCCAGCAGTGACAGGGTGGGCACTGAAGCTTTCTTT. This translates into CASSDRVGTEAFF.

This clone was seen more than once but under ten times. The chain is built from TRBV5-1 and TRBJ2-7; unclear D gene. V lost 3 bases, J lost 2 bases, and 9 bases lay in between. There are 13 residues in the CDR3. Per germline, CDR1 SGHRS and CDR2 YFSETQ. The chain's CDR3 is CASSYTGAYEQYF. CDR3 DNA sequence: TGCGCCAGCAGCTATACTGGGGCCTACGAGCAGTACTTC.

The V call is TRBV6-1, the J call TRBJ1-6; D might be TRBD1 (5 bases). This CDR3 has 16 amino acids. V lost 2 bases and J 5 bases, leaving 13 bases between the germline ends. In germline, CDR1 is MNHNS, CDR2 SASEGT. The CDR3 spells CASSEFGTENNSPLHF. The CDR3 coding sequence is TGTGCCAGCAGTGAATTTGGGACCGAGAATAATTCACCCCTCCACTTT.

The CDR3 DNA follows: TGTGCTAGTGGTACTTACAGCGGGACCCAGTACTTC. This translates into CASGTYSGTQYF. The chain is built from TRBV12-5 and TRBJ2-5; a possible D gene is TRBD2 (5 bases). The V end lost 5 bases, the J end lost 7 bases, and 11 bases lay between the germline ends. Per the germline V gene, CDR1 is LGHNT and CDR2 is FRNRAP. The CDR3 contains 12 residues. Combining the CDR3 with reference TRBV12-5 and TRBJ2-5 gives the whole variable domain DARVTQTPRHKVTEMGQEVTMRCQPILGHNTVFWYRQTMMQGLELLAYFRNRAPLDDSGMPKDRFSAEMPDATLATLKIQPSEPRDSAVYFCASGTYSGTQYFGPGTRLLVL.

The rearrangement links TRBV29-1 to TRBJ2-5, with a tentative D call TRBD1 (5 bases). The CDR3 extends over 13 amino acids. V was trimmed by 4 bases and J by 5 bases, leaving 14 bases between them. CDR1 and CDR2 from the germline V gene are SQVTM and ANQGSEA. The CDR3 loop reads CSVVAGLGETQYF. CDR3 bases: TGCAGCGTTGTGGCAGGGCTGGGTGAGACCCAGTACTTC.

Details on this clone: Compared with germline, one end of the junction differs, possibly owing to a read error. The DNA for the CDR3 is TGTGCCAGCAGCCTAGCAGGAGATAGCAATCAGCCCCAGCATTTT. This translates into CASSLAGDSNQPQHF. This chain joins TRBV7-9 and TRBJ1-5; D is uncertain. The CDR3 covers 15 residues. Germline CDR1 is SEHNR and CDR2 is FQNEAQ (reference sequence).

V gene TRBV27 combines with J gene TRBJ2-7; possibly TRBD1 for D (5 bases). The CDR3 has 14 residues. Looked up from germline, CDR1 is MNHEY and CDR2 is SMNVEV (reference sequence). Deletions cut 3 bases from V and 2 bases from J, with 11 bases between. CDR3 nucleotide sequence: TGTGCCAGCAGTTTCGGACACGGAGCCTACGAGCAGTACTTC. It specifies CASSFGHGAYEQYF.

The chain couples TRBV5-1 to TRBJ2-1, with D possibly called TRBD1 or TRBD2 (5 bases each). Trimming cost V 7 bases and J 2 bases, with 7 bases left between them. The germline V gene encodes CDR1 SGHRS and CDR2 YFSETQ. This CDR3 spans 12 amino acids. The CDR3 coding sequence is TGCGCCAGCGGGGGAACCTACAATGAGCAGTTCTTC. Amino acids: CASGGTYNEQFF.

V is TRBV9 and J is TRBJ1-5; no clear D. Germline CDR1 and CDR2: SGDLS and YYNGEE. Trimming took 3 bases from V and 3 from J, leaving 13 bases between them. The CDR3 extends over 15 amino acids. CDR3 nucleotides: TGTGCCAGCAGCGCCGCGGAGGGTCTCAATCAGCCCCAGCATTTT. Translated, it gives CASSAAEGLNQPQHF.

This clone was seen a few times. V and J are TRBV29-1 and TRBJ1-1, with D perhaps matching TRBD1 (5 bases). V lost 3 bases and J 2 bases, leaving 10 bases between the germline ends. This CDR3 spans 13 amino acids. Germline CDR1 SQVTM, CDR2 ANQGSEA. This chain's CDR3 is CSVDPTGNTEAFF. The CDR3 nucleotides read TGCAGCGTTGACCCCACAGGTAACACTGAAGCTTTCTTT.

Turning to this clone: A read error may account for a junction end that differs from germline. The chain uses TRBV15 and TRBJ2-1, with D possibly matching TRBD1 (6 bases). The CDR3 contains 12 residues. Germline V gene sequence: CDR1 LNHNV, CDR2 YYDKDF (reference sequence). CDR3 sequence reads: CATSRPSRDKLF. As DNA, the CDR3 is TGTGCCACCAGCAGACCCTCCCGGGACAAACTCTTC.

The CDR3 spells CASSQVVGSPLHF. Here the CDR3 DNA reads TGCGCCAGCAGCCAAGTTGTGGGTTCACCCCTCCACTTT. The genes are TRBV4-1 and TRBJ1-6; D is ambiguous. The V end lost 1 base, the J end lost 9 bases, and 7 bases lay between the germline ends. The CDR3 is made up of 13 amino acids. Looked up from germline, CDR1 is MGHRA and CDR2 is YSYEKL.

The gene calls are TRBV7-8 and TRBJ2-2, with 10 positions matching TRBD1. Germline trimming cut 6 bases from V and 5 bases from J; bases unmatched to any gene: 9. Looked up from germline, CDR1 is SGHVS and CDR2 is FQNEAQ. CDR3 size: 16 residues. The CDR3 DNA is TGTGCCAGCAGTTACCCGGGACAGGGGATGACCGGGGAGCTGTTTTTT. As protein: CASSYPGQGMTGELFF.

The chain uses TRBV7-9 and TRBJ2-7, with a tentative D call TRBD1 (6 bases). The V end was cut by 5 bases, the J end by 4 bases, with 9 bases between. Germline V gene data show CDR1 as SEHNR and CDR2 as FQNEAQ (reference sequence). This CDR3 spans 12 amino acids. The CDR3 coding sequence is TGTGCCAGCAGCCAGGGACAATACGAGCAGTACTTC. Its protein product is CASSQGQYEQYF.